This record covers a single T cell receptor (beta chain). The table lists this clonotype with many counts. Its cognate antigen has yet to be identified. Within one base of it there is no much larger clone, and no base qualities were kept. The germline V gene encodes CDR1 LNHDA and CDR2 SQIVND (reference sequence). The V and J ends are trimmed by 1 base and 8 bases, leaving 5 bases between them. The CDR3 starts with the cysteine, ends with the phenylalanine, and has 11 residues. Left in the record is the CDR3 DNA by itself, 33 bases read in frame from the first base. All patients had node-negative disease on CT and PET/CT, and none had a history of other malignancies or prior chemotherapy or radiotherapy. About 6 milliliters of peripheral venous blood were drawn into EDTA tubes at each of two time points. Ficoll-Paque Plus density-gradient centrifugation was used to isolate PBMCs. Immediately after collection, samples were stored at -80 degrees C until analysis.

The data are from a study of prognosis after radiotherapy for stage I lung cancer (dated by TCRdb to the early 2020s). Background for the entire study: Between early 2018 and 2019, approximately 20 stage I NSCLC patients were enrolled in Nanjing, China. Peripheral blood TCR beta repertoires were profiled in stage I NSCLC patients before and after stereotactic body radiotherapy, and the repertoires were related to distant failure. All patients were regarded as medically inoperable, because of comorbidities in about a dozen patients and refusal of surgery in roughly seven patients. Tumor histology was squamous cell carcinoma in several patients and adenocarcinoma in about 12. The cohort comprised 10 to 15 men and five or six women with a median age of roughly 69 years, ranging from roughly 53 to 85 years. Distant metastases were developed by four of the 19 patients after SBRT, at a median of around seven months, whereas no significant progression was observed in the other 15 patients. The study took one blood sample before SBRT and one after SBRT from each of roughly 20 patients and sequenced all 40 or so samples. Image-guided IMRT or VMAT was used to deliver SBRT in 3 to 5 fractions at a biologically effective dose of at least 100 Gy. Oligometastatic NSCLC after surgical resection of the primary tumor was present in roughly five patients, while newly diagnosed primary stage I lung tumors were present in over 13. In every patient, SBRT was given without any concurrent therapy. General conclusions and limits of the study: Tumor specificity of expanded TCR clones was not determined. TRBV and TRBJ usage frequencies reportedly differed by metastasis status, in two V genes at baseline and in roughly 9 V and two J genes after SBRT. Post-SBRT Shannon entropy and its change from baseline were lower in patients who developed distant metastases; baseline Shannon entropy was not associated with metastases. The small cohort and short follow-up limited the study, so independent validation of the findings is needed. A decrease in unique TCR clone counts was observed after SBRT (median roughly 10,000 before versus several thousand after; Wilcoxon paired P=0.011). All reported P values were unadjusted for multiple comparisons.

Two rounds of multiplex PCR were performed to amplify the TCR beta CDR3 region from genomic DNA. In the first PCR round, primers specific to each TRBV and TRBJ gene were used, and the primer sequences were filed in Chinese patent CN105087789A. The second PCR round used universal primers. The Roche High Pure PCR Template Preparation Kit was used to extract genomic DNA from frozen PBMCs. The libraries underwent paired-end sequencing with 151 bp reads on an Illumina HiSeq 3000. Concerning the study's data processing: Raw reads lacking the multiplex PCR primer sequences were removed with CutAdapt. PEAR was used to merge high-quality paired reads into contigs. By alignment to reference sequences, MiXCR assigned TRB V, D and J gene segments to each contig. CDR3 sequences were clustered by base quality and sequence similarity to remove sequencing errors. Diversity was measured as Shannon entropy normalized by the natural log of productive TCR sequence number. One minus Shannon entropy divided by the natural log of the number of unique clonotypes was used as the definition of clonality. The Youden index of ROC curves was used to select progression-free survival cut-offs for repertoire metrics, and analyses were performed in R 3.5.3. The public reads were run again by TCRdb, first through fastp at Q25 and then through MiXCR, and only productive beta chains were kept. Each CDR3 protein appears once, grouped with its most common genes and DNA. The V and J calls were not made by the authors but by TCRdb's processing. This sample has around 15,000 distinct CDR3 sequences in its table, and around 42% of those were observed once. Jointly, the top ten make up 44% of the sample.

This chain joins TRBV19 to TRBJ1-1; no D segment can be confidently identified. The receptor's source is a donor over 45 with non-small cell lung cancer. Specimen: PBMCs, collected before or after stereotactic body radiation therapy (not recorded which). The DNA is TGTGCCAGTAGTATAGTGGTGGAAGCTTTCTTT. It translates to CASSIVVEAFF.